This TCR beta chain was sequenced for a study of blood T cell repertoires in COVID-19. The overall study: Sites across the United States, Italy and Spain contributed samples from acute and convalescent COVID-19. PBMCs, B-cell-depleted T cells, or T cells were the source of the cDNA or gDNA that made up the material.

Original methodology: Nucleated cell counts were estimated from reference gene primer amplification. Assay: immunoSEQ multiplex PCR; the TCRdb copy retains only in-frame clones and omits some. The V and J calls and clone size were taken over from that table, and D and trimming were inferred from the DNA. The sample comprises about 100,000 clones, around nine tenths of which are singletons, and more than 1% rests with the top ten. This clone was seen just once. The CDR3 is made up of 18 amino acids. Per germline, CDR1 MGHRA and CDR2 YSYEKL. The trim removed 0 bases at V and 5 bases at J, leaving 9 bases unmatched.

The chain is built from TRBV4-1 and TRBJ2-5; 13 bases line up with TRBD2. The clonotype comes from a man aged 80 or over with active or convalescent COVID-19. The sample comprised peripheral blood. CDR3 sequence reads: CASSQERLAGGRGETQYF. CDR3 coding DNA: TGCGCCAGCAGCCAAGAAAGACTAGCGGGAGGTCGTGGGGAGACCCAGTACTTC.